These 15 T cell receptor beta chains share one sample of origin, sequenced in a study of cytomegalovirus exposure and HLA in healthy donors. Both 60 Vbeta primers and 13 Jbeta primers went into the PCR. Sequencing was performed with immunoSEQ multiplex PCR; in TCRdb, only in-frame clones are kept and a portion is missing. The data hold about 130,000 clones, with 70% to 80% observed a single time. Sequencing was performed on PBMCs. Receptors originate from a female donor in good health and CMV-seronegative.

V usage is TRBV5-6 and J usage is TRBJ2-3, with a weak D call TRBD1 (6 bases). With 2 bases removed from V and 6 bases from J, the gap between germline ends came to 22 bases. CDR1 is SGHDT and CDR2 is YYEEEE in the germline V gene. CDR3 length equals 17 residues. CDR3 coding DNA: TGTGCCAGCAGCTTTATAGGCAGGGGACGAAGGGCGGATACGCAGTATTTT. Protein: CASSFIGRGRRADTQYF. Based on the CDR3 plus reference TRBV5-6 and TRBJ2-3, the full variable domain is DAGVTQSPTHLIKTRGQQVTLRCSPKSGHDTVSWYQQALGQGPQFIFQYYEEEERQRGNFPDRFSGHQFPNYSSELNVNALLLGDSALYLCASSFIGRGRRADTQYFGPGTRLTVL.

CDR3 amino acids: CASSPPGAGADTQYF. The CDR3 coding sequence is TGTGCCAGCAGTCCCCCAGGGGCGGGTGCAGATACGCAGTATTTT. The chain employs TRBV28 and TRBJ2-3, with a possible D match to TRBD1 (6 bases). With 5 bases removed from V and 4 bases from J, the gap between germline ends came to 16 bases. CDR1 and CDR2 from the germline V gene are MDHEN and SYDVKM. The CDR3 length is 15 residues.

Here the CDR3 reads CASSYSNRFQETQYF. The CDR3 DNA is TGTGCCAGCAGTTACTCGAACAGGTTCCAAGAGACCCAGTACTTC. The rearrangement joins TRBV6-6 to TRBJ2-5, with D perhaps TRBD1 (5 bases). The CDR3 is 15 residues long. Germline assignment: CDR1 MNHNY and CDR2 SVGAGI (reference sequence). V was clipped by 0 bases and J by 1 base, with 9 bases between them.

This chain uses TRBV29-1 with TRBJ1-1, with D possibly being TRBD1 (6 bases). V was shortened by 7 bases and J by 7 bases, with 16 bases between the two germline ends. The CDR3 has 12 amino acids. The germline CDR1 and CDR2 sequences are SQVTM and ANQGSEA. CDR3 DNA: TGCAGCGGATCCAAACAGGGATATGAAGCTTTCTTT. The encoded protein is CSGSKQGYEAFF.

The chain joins TRBV5-1 to TRBJ1-4; 7 bases fit TRBD1. The CDR3 contains 15 residues. From germline, CDR1 is SGHRS and CDR2 YFSETQ. Trimming cost V 4 bases and J 4 bases; bases outside gene matches: 7. The CDR3 region has the DNA TGCGCCAGCAGCGATCCGGGACAGCTTAATGAAAAACTGTTTTTT. Residues: CASSDPGQLNEKLFF.

V and J are TRBV7-9 and TRBJ1-3; 8 bases map to TRBD1. The germline gives CDR1 SEHNR, CDR2 FQNEAQ (reference sequence). The V segment lost 5 bases and the J segment 6 bases; nucleotides outside the gene matches: 9. The CDR3 extends over 15 amino acids. The CDR3 nucleotides are TGTGCCAGCAGCAGTACAGGGGGTAGAGTAAACACCATATATTTT. Its translation is CASSSTGGRVNTIYF.

The rearrangement joins TRBV4-2 to TRBJ1-5; D is perhaps TRBD1 (6 bases). The length of the CDR3 is 15 residues. V lost 8 bases and J 1 base, leaving 15 bases between the germline ends. Germline CDR1 reads LGHNA; CDR2 reads YNFKEQ. DNA for the CDR3: TGTGCCAGCGGACAGCACCTGGCCAGCAATCAGCCCCAGCATTTT. Amino acid sequence: CASGQHLASNQPQHF.

The V and J genes are TRBV13 and TRBJ2-1; D may be TRBD1 (6 bases). Germline V CDR1 and CDR2: PRHDT, FYEKMQ (reference sequence). The ends were cut back, 3 bases at V and 6 bases at J, with 9 bases in the middle. This CDR3 comprises 13 residues. CDR3 sequence: CASSFIQGNEQFF. The CDR3 bases are TGTGCCAGCAGCTTTATACAGGGCAATGAGCAGTTCTTC.

The chain is built from TRBV21-1 and TRBJ2-7; the table's TRBD2 call for D was not verified on the DNA. TRBV21-1 is given as a pseudogene. This CDR3 spans 17 amino acids. The CDR3 loop reads CASSNGASVRNSYEQYF. CDR3 in DNA: TGTGCCAGCAGCAATGGGGCTAGCGTTAGAAACTCCTACGAGCAGTACTTC.

V usage is TRBV9 and J usage is TRBJ2-7; D perhaps matches TRBD2 (5 bases). The germline gives CDR1 SGDLS, CDR2 YYNGEE. This CDR3 contains 15 residues. V shed 2 bases and J shed 5 bases, with 17 bases lying between them. For the CDR3, the DNA is TGTGCCAGCAGCGTCCACCCTGAAGAGGGTGACGAGCAGTACTTC. It is translated as CASSVHPEEGDEQYF.

The chain carries TRBV27 and TRBJ2-2; D ambiguous. The V gene's germline CDR1 is MNHEY and CDR2 SMNVEV (reference sequence). This CDR3 comprises 14 residues. The V end was cut by 2 bases, the J end by 4 bases, with 8 bases between. CDR3 region: CASSLVSSTGELFF. The CDR3 DNA follows: TGTGCCAGCAGTTTAGTTTCCTCCACCGGGGAGCTGTTTTTT.

The rearrangement links TRBV28 to TRBJ2-4; 9 bases agree with TRBD1. CDR1 is MDHEN and CDR2 is SYDVKM in the germline V gene. J was trimmed by 4 bases and V by 5 bases; bases with no gene match: 9. The CDR3 is 16 amino acids. The CDR3: CASSLGYDRGKNIQYF. The CDR3 nucleotides are TGTGCCAGCAGTCTGGGGTATGACAGGGGGAAAAACATTCAGTACTTC. Based on the CDR3 plus reference TRBV28 and TRBJ2-4, the full variable domain is DVKVTQSSRYLVKRTGEKVFLECVQDMDHENMFWYRQDPGLGLRLIYFSYDVKMKEKGDIPEGYSVSREKKERFSLILESASTNQTSMYLCASSLGYDRGKNIQYFGAGTRLSVL.

About this clone: Other DNA sequences from this sample encode an identical CDR3 as well. The chain carries TRBV29-1 and TRBJ2-3, with unresolved D. CDR3 length: 12 amino acids. Trimming removed 1 base at V and 6 bases at J, with 8 bases between. Germline-derived CDR1 and CDR2 are SQVTM and ANQGSEA. The CDR3 region has the DNA TGCAGCGTTGAAGGAGGCGAGGATACGCAGTATTTT. It yields the protein CSVEGGEDTQYF.

The J gene is TRBJ2-6, the V gene TRBV19; D perhaps matches TRBD1 (5 bases). CDR1 and CDR2 from the germline V gene are LNHDA and SQIVND (reference sequence). The CDR3 is 15 amino acids. With 3 bases removed from V and 2 bases from J, the gap between germline ends came to 8 bases. The DNA for the CDR3 is TGTGCCAGTAGTATCGGACAAACTGGGGCCAACGTCCTGACTTTC. Its protein is CASSIGQTGANVLTF.

This clone was counted a few times. This chain connects TRBV7-6 to TRBJ1-3; D is uncertain. The CDR3 length is 15 residues. Trimming stripped 5 bases from V and 0 bases from J, with 11 bases between. Germline values: CDR1 SGHVS, CDR2 FNYEAQ. CDR3 DNA: TGTGCCAGCAGCCCTACAGCTTTCTCTGGAAACACCATATATTTT. Its translation: CASSPTAFSGNTIYF.